The 20 T cell receptor beta chains below were found in one sample sequenced in a study of prognosis after radiotherapy for stage I lung cancer. Multiplex PCR, run in two rounds, amplified TCR beta CDR3 from genomic DNA. The authors ran first-round PCR with primers specific to each TRBV and TRBJ gene. TCRdb reprocessed the multiplex PCR reads with MiXCR, giving one entry per CDR3 protein. The repertoire holds around 18,000 distinct CDR3 sequences, 29% seen once, with roughly 31% in the top ten. Sequencing was performed on PBMCs, taken before or after stereotactic body radiation therapy (not recorded which). These receptors originate from a donor over 45 with non-small cell lung cancer.

V and J are TRBV7-3 and TRBJ2-7, with D perhaps TRBD1 or TRBD2 (5 bases each). CDR1 SGHTA and CDR2 FQGTGA come from the germline V gene. V was clipped by 5 bases and J by 5 bases, with 31 bases between them. This CDR3 is built from 19 residues. The CDR3 coding sequence is TGTGCCAGCAGCCGGGACCTACACAAATCTAGTGTGAGTAGGAACGAGCAGTACTTC. Translation gives CASSRDLHKSSVSRNEQYF. Full variable domain (missing parts from reference TRBV7-3 and TRBJ2-7): GAGVSQTPSNKVTEKGKYVELRCDPISGHTALYWYRQSLGQGPEFLIYFQGTGAADDSGLPNDRFFAVRPEGSVSTLKIQRTERGDSAVYLCASSRDLHKSSVSRNEQYFGPGTRLTVT.

A remark on this clonotype: This may be a read error, as it is one base from a much larger clone. The chain combines TRBV6-9 with TRBJ1-2, with unresolved D. Deletions cut 2 bases from V and 2 bases from J, with 18 bases between. Germline assignment: CDR1 MNHGY and CDR2 SVAAGI. CDR3 length: 17 residues. The DNA of the CDR3 is TGTGCCAGCAGTTATGCCGGGGTTCGTCGAACAAACTATGGCTACACCTTC. It yields the protein CASSYAGVRRTNYGYTF.

Turning to this clonotype: A much larger clone lies a single base off, so this may be a read error. The rearrangement uses TRBV9 and TRBJ2-5; TRBD2 might be the D (6 bases). The CDR3 extends over 12 amino acids. CDR1 is SGDLS and CDR2 is YYNGEE in the germline V gene. CDR3: CACSVAGGTQYF. The CDR3 DNA sequence: TGTGCCTGCAGCGTAGCCGGGGGGACCCAGTACTTC.

This clonotype was counted at least ten times. The genes are TRBV9 and TRBJ2-3, with 8 positions matching TRBD2. The germline CDR1 and CDR2 sequences are SGDLS and YYNGEE. The CDR3 has 16 amino acids. The J segment lost 3 bases and the V segment lost 0 bases, leaving 6 bases of the junction unmatched. The CDR3 sequence is CASSVAGGPGTDTQYF. In DNA, the CDR3 is TGTGCCAGCAGCGTAGCGGGAGGGCCTGGTACAGATACGCAGTATTTT.

This chain uses TRBV19 with TRBJ2-4; no firm D call. The CDR3 sequence is 18 residues long. The V end lost 3 bases, the J end lost 3 bases, and 21 bases lay between the germline ends. Germline-derived CDR1 and CDR2 are LNHDA and SQIVND (reference sequence). CDR3 protein: CASSIPTGPPLGKNIQYF. The CDR3 DNA is TGTGCCAGTAGTATCCCAACCGGGCCTCCATTAGGCAAAAACATTCAGTACTTC.

This clonotype was observed at least ten times. The J gene is TRBJ2-7, the V gene TRBV5-5; no clear D gene. The CDR3 is 13 residues long. V was shortened by 1 base and J by 4 bases, with 9 bases between the two germline ends. The V gene's germline CDR1 is SGHKS and CDR2 YYEKEE (reference sequence). CDR3 coding DNA: TGTGCCAGCAGCTTGTATGAGCAGTACGAGCAGTACTTC. The encoded protein is CASSLYEQYEQYF.

This clonotype was counted at least ten times. The rearrangement joins TRBV28 to TRBJ2-7, with D perhaps TRBD1 (5 bases). The germline CDR1 and CDR2 sequences are MDHEN and SYDVKM. Trimming removed 9 bases from V and 5 bases from J, with 11 bases in between. The CDR3 extends over 11 amino acids. Here the CDR3 DNA reads TGTGCCAGTTTATCAGGGAACGAGCAGTACTTC. Protein: CASLSGNEQYF.

This clonotype was found many times. J is TRBJ2-2 and V is TRBV5-1; D not certain. The CDR3 totals 13 residues. Per the germline V gene, CDR1 is SGHRS and CDR2 is YFSETQ. The germline V and J ends were trimmed by 1 base and 4 bases, with 5 bases remaining between them. The CDR3 spells CASSLRSTGELFF. CDR3 coding DNA: TGCGCCAGCAGCTTGCGGTCCACCGGGGAGCTGTTTTTT.

This clonotype was counted at least ten times. V and J are TRBV2 and TRBJ1-5, with TRBD1 matching over 9 bases. Germline lookup yields CDR1 SNHLY and CDR2 FYNNEI. The CDR3 length is 18 residues. The V segment lost 5 bases and the J segment 0 bases; nucleotides outside the gene matches: 11. CDR3 coding DNA: TGTGCCAGCAGTCACCGGGACAGGGCACTAGCTAGCAATCAGCCCCAGCATTTT. Translated, it gives CASSHRDRALASNQPQHF. Full variable domain (remainder filled in from reference TRBV2 and TRBJ1-5): EPEVTQTPSHQVTQMGQEVILRCVPISNHLYFYWYRQILGQKVEFLVSFYNNEISEKSEIFDDQFSVERPDGSNFTLKIRSTKLEDSAMYFCASSHRDRALASNQPQHFGDGTRLSIL.

This clonotype was seen ten or more times. The chain carries TRBV30 and TRBJ2-2; D is possibly TRBD2 (7 bases). V lost 3 bases and J 5 bases, leaving 13 bases between the germline ends. The CDR3 contains 14 residues. The germline CDR1 and CDR2 sequences are GTSNPN and SVGIG (reference sequence). The CDR3 coding sequence is TGTGCCTGGAGCGGAGGGGGGGGGACCGGGGAGCTGTTTTTT. Protein: CAWSGGGGTGELFF.

A word on this clonotype: At one of its ends the junction is not consistent with the germline gene, which may arise from a read error. The chain employs TRBV13 and TRBJ2-2; D is tentatively TRBD1 or TRBD2 (7 bases each). The CDR3 is made up of 13 amino acids. The germline gives CDR1 PRHDT, CDR2 FYEKMQ (reference sequence). The CDR3: CASSPRGGGELVF. CDR3 DNA sequence: TGCGCCAGCAGCCCCAGGGGGGGCGGGGAGCTGGTTTTT. The variable domain in full, completed from reference TRBV13 and TRBJ2-2, reads AAGVIQSPRHLIKEKRETATLKCYPIPRHDTVYWYQQGPGQDPQFLISFYEKMQSDKGSIPDRFSAQQFSDYHSELNMSSLELGDSALYFCASSPRGGGELVFGEGSRLTVL.

Notes on this clonotype: A much larger clone differs by one base, so this may be a read error. V and J are TRBV5-4 and TRBJ1-6; D gene unclear. Germline loops: CDR1 SGHNT, CDR2 YYREEE (reference sequence). This CDR3 is built from 14 residues. The CDR3 here is CSSSLVPAGSPLHF. The CDR3 DNA reads TGTTCCAGCAGCTTGGTTCCCGCCGGATCACCCCTCCACTTT.

The chain is built from TRBV10-3 and TRBJ2-5; perhaps D is TRBD1 or TRBD2 (5 bases each). Trimming removed 2 bases at V and 3 bases at J, with 19 bases between. Germline V gene lookup returns CDR1 ENHRY and CDR2 SYGVKD. The length of the CDR3 is 17 residues. The CDR3 here is CAISEIVGTARKETQYF. In DNA form, the CDR3 reads TGTGCCATCAGTGAGATCGTAGGGACCGCTCGGAAAGAGACCCAGTACTTC.

This clonotype was recorded many times. This chain joins TRBV14 and TRBJ2-7, with 10 bases identical to TRBD1. Losses at the gene ends were 3 bases for V and 3 bases for J; bases not matched to a gene: 2. CDR3 length equals 14 residues. Germline CDR1 and CDR2: SGHDN and FVKESK. The CDR3 here is CASSHGTGVYEQYF. The CDR3 DNA reads as TGTGCCAGCAGCCACGGGACAGGGGTCTACGAGCAGTACTTC.

This clonotype came up many times. The gene calls are TRBV2 and TRBJ2-1; 7 bases fit TRBD2. This CDR3 contains 15 residues. The V gene's germline CDR1 is SNHLY and CDR2 FYNNEI. Germline trimming cut 1 base from V and 6 bases from J; bases unmatched to any gene: 6. The CDR3 region has the DNA TGTGCCAGCAGTGAAGTACGAGGGAGGGCCAATGAGCAGTTCTTC. This sequence encodes CASSEVRGRANEQFF.

To note about this clonotype: This clone may be a read error of a much larger clone one base away. This chain joins TRBV5-4 and TRBJ2-1, with D uncertain. The V end lost 7 bases, the J end lost 7 bases, and 18 bases lay between the germline ends. CDR1 and CDR2 (germline): SGHNT, YYREEE (reference sequence). This CDR3 contains 14 residues. DNA of the CDR3: TGTGCCAGCCACAAGAGCAACATGGTAAATGAGCAGTTCTTC. This encodes CASHKSNMVNEQFF.

This chain uses TRBV7-2 with TRBJ1-1; tentatively, D is TRBD1 (6 bases). Germline CDR1 is SGHTA and CDR2 is FQGNSA. This CDR3 comprises 12 residues. V dropped 5 bases and J dropped 9 bases, with 13 bases sitting between them. CDR3 coding DNA: TGTGCCAGCAGCCTGGGGGCGCCAAAAGCTTTCTTT. It encodes CASSLGAPKAFF.

This clonotype was seen ten or more times. The chain uses TRBV14 and TRBJ1-3; D is possibly TRBD1 (6 bases). The V and J ends lost 2 bases and 4 bases respectively, with 9 bases between them. CDR3 length: 14 residues. The germline V gene encodes CDR1 SGHDN and CDR2 FVKESK. This CDR3 reads CASSQQGLGNTIYF. For the CDR3, the DNA is TGTGCCAGCAGCCAACAGGGGCTGGGAAACACCATATATTTT.

Points on this clonotype: A far larger clone differs by one base, so this is likely a read error. The gene calls are TRBV6-9 and TRBJ1-5; possibly TRBD1 for D (6 bases). The CDR3 runs 15 residues. Germline loops: CDR1 MNHGY, CDR2 SVAAGI. The V gene lost 3 bases and the J gene lost 9 bases, with 18 bases spanning the gap. The CDR3 bases are TGTGCCAGCAGTTACGACGACAGGTCCGAGTGGCCCCAGCATTTT. Translating it yields CASSYDDRSEWPQHF.

This clonotype occurred many times. The J gene is TRBJ1-3, the V gene TRBV28, with TRBD1 matching over 7 bases. This CDR3 is built from 19 residues. J was trimmed by 2 bases and V by 5 bases; bases with no gene match: 18. The germline gives CDR1 MDHEN, CDR2 SYDVKM. The CDR3 DNA reads TGTGCCAGCAGTGTCCAAACGACAGGGTCTCATTCTCCTGGAAACACCATATATTTT. Translation gives CASSVQTTGSHSPGNTIYF.